The sequence of this T cell receptor beta chain was determined in a study of a mutant IDH1 vaccine in newly diagnosed glioma. On this clone itself: As yet, its antigen is unknown.

Data came from immunoSEQ multiplex PCR; TCRdb stores just in-frame clones and leaves some out. The sample yields some 63,000 clones, 60% to 75% seen once. The V gene's germline CDR1 is SGHTA and CDR2 FQGNSA. The V end lost 5 bases, the J end lost 5 bases, and 15 bases lay between the germline ends. This CDR3 contains 14 residues. Time point indicated: week 35, safety follow-up. All doses held 300 ug of mutant IDH1 20-mer peptide, with topical imiquimod. The source material was PBMCs, sampled from a glioma patient whose treatment included an IDH1 peptide vaccine. V usage is TRBV7-2 and J usage is TRBJ1-2; tentative D call: TRBD1 (5 bases). The receptor comes from a man over 45 with glioma. Written as DNA, the CDR3 is TGTGCCAGCAGCGCCCGACAGAAGTTTTATGGCTACACCTTC. Translating it yields CASSARQKFYGYTF.